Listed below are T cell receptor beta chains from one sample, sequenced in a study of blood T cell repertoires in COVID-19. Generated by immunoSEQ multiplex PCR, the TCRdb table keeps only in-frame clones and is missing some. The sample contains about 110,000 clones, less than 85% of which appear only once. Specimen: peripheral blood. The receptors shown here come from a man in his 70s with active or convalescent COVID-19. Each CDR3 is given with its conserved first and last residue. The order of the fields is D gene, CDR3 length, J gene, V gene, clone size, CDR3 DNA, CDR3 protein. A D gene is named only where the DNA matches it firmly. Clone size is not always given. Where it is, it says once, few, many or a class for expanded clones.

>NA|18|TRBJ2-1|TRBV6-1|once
TGTGCCAGCAGTGAAGCCACCGTGGCAGGGCGGACCTACAATGAGCAGTTCTTC
CASSEATVAGRTYNEQFF
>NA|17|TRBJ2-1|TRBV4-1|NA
TGCGCCAGCAGCCAAGAAGGACGGGGGAGTCGATTCAATGAGCAGTTCTTC
CASSQEGRGSRFNEQFF
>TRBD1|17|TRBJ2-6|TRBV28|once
TGTGCCAGCAGTTCGGGGACAGGCCCCTCTGGGGCCAACGTCCTGACTTTC
CASSSGTGPSGANVLTF
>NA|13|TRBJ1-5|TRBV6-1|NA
TGTGCCAGCAGTGACAATAGCAATCAGCCCCAGCATTTT
CASSDNSNQPQHF
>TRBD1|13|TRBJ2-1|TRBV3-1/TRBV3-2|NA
TGTGCCAGCAGCCGGCGACAGGGTGGAGAGCAGTTCTTC
CASSRRQGGEQFF
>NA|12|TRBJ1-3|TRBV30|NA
TGTGCCTGGAGCCCAGCTGGAAACACCATATATTTT
CAWSPAGNTIYF
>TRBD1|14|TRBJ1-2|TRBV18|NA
TGTGCCAGCTCACCGGGACAGGGCGACTATGGCTACACCTTC
CASSPGQGDYGYTF
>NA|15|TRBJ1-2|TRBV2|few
TGTGCCAGAAATATCTTGGGACACACGTCATATGGCTACACCTTC
CARNILGHTSYGYTF
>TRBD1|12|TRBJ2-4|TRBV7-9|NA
TGTGCCAGCGGCAGGGGGCAGGACATTCAGTACTTC
CASGRGQDIQYF
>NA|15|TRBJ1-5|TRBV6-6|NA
TGTGCCAGCAGTTTTATACAGGGCGGGAATCAGCCCCAGCATTTT
CASSFIQGGNQPQHF
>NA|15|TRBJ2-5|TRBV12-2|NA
TGTGCAAGTCGCGGTAGCGGGAGAAAAATCGAGACCCAGTACTTC
CASRGSGRKIETQYF
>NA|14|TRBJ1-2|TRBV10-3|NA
TGTGCCATCAGTGAGGACGGGGCGGGGGTTGGCTACACCTTC
CAISEDGAGVGYTF
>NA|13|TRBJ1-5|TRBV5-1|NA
TGCGCCAGCAGCTTGGGACAGGCTCAGCCCCAGCATTTT
CASSLGQAQPQHF
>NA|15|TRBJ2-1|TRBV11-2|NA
TGTGCCAGCAGCTGGACTATCCCCGATTACAATGAGCAGTTCTTC
CASSWTIPDYNEQFF
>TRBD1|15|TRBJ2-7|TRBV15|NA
TGTGCCACCAGCAGAGATGACAGGGCCTCCTACGAGCAGTACTTC
CATSRDDRASYEQYF
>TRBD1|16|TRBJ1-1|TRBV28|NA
TGTGCCAGCAGTCCCACAGGGGGCTGGAGGAACACTGAAGCTTTCTTT
CASSPTGGWRNTEAFF
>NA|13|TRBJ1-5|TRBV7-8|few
TGTGCCAGCAGCCCGAACCGGAATCAGCCCCAGCATTTT
CASSPNRNQPQHF
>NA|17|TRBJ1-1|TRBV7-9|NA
TGTGCCAGCAGCCCCCCTCCGGGCAGGGGAGTGGACACTGAAGCTTTCTTT
CASSPPPGRGVDTEAFF
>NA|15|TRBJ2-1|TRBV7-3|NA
TGTGCCAGCAGCTTAGGGTCTAGCCTTTACAATGAGCAGTTCTTC
CASSLGSSLYNEQFF
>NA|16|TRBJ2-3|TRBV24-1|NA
TGTGCCACCAGTGATCCGGGGGAGAGGGCAACAGATACGCAGTATTTT
CATSDPGERATDTQYF
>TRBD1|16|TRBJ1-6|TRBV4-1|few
TGCGCCAGCAGCCAAGTTTCAGGGGGCTTTAATTCACCCCTCCACTTT
CASSQVSGGFNSPLHF
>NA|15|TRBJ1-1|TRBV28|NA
TGTGCCAGCACCCCTCCCGGCCGGACTAACACTGAAGCTTTCTTT
CASTPPGRTNTEAFF
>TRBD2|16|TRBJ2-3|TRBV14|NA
TGTGCCAGCAGCCAAGGCCTAGCGGGGGGGGAAGATACGCAGTATTTT
CASSQGLAGGEDTQYF
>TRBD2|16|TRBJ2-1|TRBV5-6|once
TGTGCCAGCAGCCCAGACGTAGCGGGTCCTAACAATGAGCAGTTCTTC
CASSPDVAGPNNEQFF
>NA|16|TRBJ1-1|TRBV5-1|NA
TGCGCCAGCAGCTTGGCCGTCGGACAACTGAACACTGAAGCTTTCTTT
CASSLAVGQLNTEAFF
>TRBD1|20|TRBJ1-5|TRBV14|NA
TGTGCCAGCAGCCAAGATTGTTCCCGGGACAGGGGTTATAGCAATCAGCCCCAGCATTTT
CASSQDCSRDRGYSNQPQHF
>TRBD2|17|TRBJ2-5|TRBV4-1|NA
TGCGCCAGCAGCCCCCTAGCGGGAGGGCCAAATGGGGAGACCCAGTACTTC
CASSPLAGGPNGETQYF
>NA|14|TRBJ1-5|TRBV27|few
TGTGCCAGCAGTTTACGTTCAGGGATTCAGCCCCAGCATTTT
CASSLRSGIQPQHF
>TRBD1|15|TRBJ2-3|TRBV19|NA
TGTGCCAGTAGTAGTCCGGGACAGGGGTTGGATACGCAGTATTTT
CASSSPGQGLDTQYF
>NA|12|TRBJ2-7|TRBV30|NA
TGTGCCTGGAGTGTACAGCCTTACGAGCAGTACTTC
CAWSVQPYEQYF
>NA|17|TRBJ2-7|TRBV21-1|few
TGTGCCAGCAGCAAAGGAACTAGCGGGCCTAGCTCCTACGAGCAGTACTTC
CASSKGTSGPSSYEQYF
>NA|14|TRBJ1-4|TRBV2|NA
TGTGCCAGCAGCGACAGGTCGCCGGGTGAAAAACTGTTTTTT
CASSDRSPGEKLFF
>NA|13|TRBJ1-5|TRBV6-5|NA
TGTGCCAGCAGTTACTCGGCGGATCAGCCCCAGCATTTT
CASSYSADQPQHF
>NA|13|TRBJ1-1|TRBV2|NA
TGTGCCAGCAGTGAAACCCGGCGGACTGAAGCTTTCTTT
CASSETRRTEAFF
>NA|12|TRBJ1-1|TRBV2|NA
TGTGCCAGCAGTGACGGAGTAGGTGAAGCTTTCTTT
CASSDGVGEAFF
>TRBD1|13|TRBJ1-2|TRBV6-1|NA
TGTGCCAGCAGTGATAGACAGGGGTATGGCTACACCTTC
CASSDRQGYGYTF
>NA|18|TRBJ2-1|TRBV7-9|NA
TGTGCCAGCAGTTTAAAGGGCTTCGGGAGTCACACCTACAATGAGCAGTTCTTC
CASSLKGFGSHTYNEQFF
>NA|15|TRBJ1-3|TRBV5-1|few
TGCGCCAGCAGCCCCACGGGACTGGCGGGAAACACCATATATTTT
CASSPTGLAGNTIYF
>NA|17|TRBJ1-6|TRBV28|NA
TGTGCCAGCAGCCGGGTTGGGGGGACTGTGTTGGATTCACCCCTCCACTTT
CASSRVGGTVLDSPLHF
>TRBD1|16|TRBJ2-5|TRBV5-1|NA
TGCGCCAGCAGCACGAACCCACAGGGGGCCCAAGAGACCCAGTACTTC
CASSTNPQGAQETQYF
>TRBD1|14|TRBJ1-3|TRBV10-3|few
TGTGCCACACAGTCCGGGACAGAGGGAAACACCATATATTTT
CATQSGTEGNTIYF
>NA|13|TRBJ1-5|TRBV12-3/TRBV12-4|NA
TGTGCCAGCAGTTTTGGCACACATCAGCCCCAGCATTTT
CASSFGTHQPQHF
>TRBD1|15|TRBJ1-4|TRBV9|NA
TGTGCCAGCAGCGTAGGTGGGACAGGGGGGGAAAAACTGTTTTTT
CASSVGGTGGEKLFF
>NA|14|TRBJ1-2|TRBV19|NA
TGTGCCAGTAGTGTGGGACATTTCAACTATGGCTACACCTTC
CASSVGHFNYGYTF
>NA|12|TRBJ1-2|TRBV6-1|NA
TGTGCCAGCAGTGATCCGGACTATGGCTACACCTTC
CASSDPDYGYTF
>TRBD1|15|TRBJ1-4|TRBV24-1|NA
TGTGCCACCAGTGATCCGACAGGGGACGGCGAAAAACTGTTTTTT
CATSDPTGDGEKLFF
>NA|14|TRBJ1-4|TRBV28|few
TGTGCCAGCAGTTTAGGGGGGTCTAATGAAAAACTGTTTTTT
CASSLGGSNEKLFF
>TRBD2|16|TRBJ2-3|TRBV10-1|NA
TGCGCCAGCAGTGAGTTATTAGCGGGAAGCACAGATACGCAGTATTTT
CASSELLAGSTDTQYF
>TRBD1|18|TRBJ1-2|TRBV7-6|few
TGTGCCAGCAGCCTAACCGGACAGGCCCAACGATGGGGCTATGGCTACACCTTC
CASSLTGQAQRWGYGYTF
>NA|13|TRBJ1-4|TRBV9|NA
TGTGCCAGCAGCGGGGGGCTACTCGAAAAACTGTTTTTT
CASSGGLLEKLFF
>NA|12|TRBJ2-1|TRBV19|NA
TGTGCCAGTAGTAGCAGGGTCAATGAGCAGTTCTTC
CASSSRVNEQFF
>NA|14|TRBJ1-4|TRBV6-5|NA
TGTGCCAGCAAAGTCAGGGCTACTAATGAAAAACTGTTTTTT
CASKVRATNEKLFF
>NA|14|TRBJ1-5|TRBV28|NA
TGTGCCAGCAATTATGTTAATAGCAATCAGCCCCAGCATTTT
CASNYVNSNQPQHF
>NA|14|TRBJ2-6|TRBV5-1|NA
TGCGCCAGCAGGGACAGCTCTGGGGCCAACGTCCTGACTTTC
CASRDSSGANVLTF
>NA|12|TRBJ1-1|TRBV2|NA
TGTGCCAGCAAGGAGGATACCACTGAAGCTTTCTTT
CASKEDTTEAFF
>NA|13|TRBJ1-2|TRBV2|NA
TGTGCCAGCAGTGGCGAAGGGGAAGGAGGCTACACCTTC
CASSGEGEGGYTF
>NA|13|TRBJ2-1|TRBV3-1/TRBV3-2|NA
TGTGCCAGCAGCCCGTGGGGGGACAATGAGCAGTTCTTC
CASSPWGDNEQFF
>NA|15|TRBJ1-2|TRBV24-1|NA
TGTGCCACCAGTGATCCAATGGGAGGGAACTATGGCTACACCTTC
CATSDPMGGNYGYTF